Each of the 5 T cell receptor beta chains below was sequenced from the same sample in a study of cytomegalovirus exposure and HLA in healthy donors. PCR employed 60 Vbeta and 13 Jbeta primers. Produced via immunoSEQ multiplex PCR; TCRdb's table is partial and in-frame only. The table has fewer than 180,000 clones, more than 75% seen once. The sample taken for sequencing was PBMCs. All receptors come from a human donor in good health.

This sequence joins TRBV10-3 and TRBJ1-2; 10 bases match TRBD1. The CDR3 spans 14 residues. J gave up 7 bases and V 2 bases, and 4 bases lay outside the gene matches. Germline CDR1 and CDR2: ENHRY and SYGVKD. The CDR3 DNA is TGTGCCATCAGTGAGGCCAGGGACAGGGGTGGCTACACCTTC. Translated, it gives CAISEARDRGGYTF.

This chain connects TRBV25-1 to TRBJ1-1; 9 bases are shared with TRBD1. Trimming removed 4 bases from V and 1 base from J; junction bases left unmatched: 1. Germline V CDR1 and CDR2: MGHDK, SYGVNS. The CDR3 extends over 14 amino acids. This chain's CDR3 is CASSAGQGNTEAFF. CDR3 sequence (DNA): TGTGCCAGCAGTGCGGGACAGGGGAACACTGAAGCTTTCTTT. Full variable domain (missing parts from reference TRBV25-1 and TRBJ1-1): EADIYQTPRYLVIGTGKKITLECSQTMGHDKMYWYQQDPGMELHLIHYSYGVNSTEKGDLSSESTVSRIRTEHFPLTLESARPSHTSQYLCASSAGQGNTEAFFGQGTRLTVV.

The chain couples TRBV9 to TRBJ2-7; 9 bases fit TRBD1. This CDR3 has 15 amino acids. The germline V gene encodes CDR1 SGDLS and CDR2 YYNGEE. J gave up 4 bases and V 3 bases, and 8 bases lay outside the gene matches. For the CDR3, the DNA is TGTGCCAGCAGCGAAACAGGGGGCCCAAGATACGAGCAGTACTTC. It encodes CASSETGGPRYEQYF. Full variable domain (missing parts from reference TRBV9 and TRBJ2-7): DSGVTQTPKHLITATGQRVTLRCSPRSGDLSVYWYQQSLDQGLQFLIQYYNGEERAKGNILERFSAQQFPDLHSELNLSSLELGDSALYFCASSETGGPRYEQYFGPGTRLTVT.

The chain carries TRBV30 and TRBJ1-1; D possibly corresponds to TRBD1 (5 bases). Between the trimmed V and J ends, which lost 0 bases and 4 bases, there was a span of 21 bases. Germline V gives CDR1 GTSNPN, CDR2 SVGIG (reference sequence). The CDR3 runs 17 residues. The CDR3 DNA sequence: TGTGCCTGGAGTGTTAGGGTGAGGGGACGCGGGAGCACTGAAGCTTTCTTT. Translated, it gives CAWSVRVRGRGSTEAFF.

This chain links TRBV14 with TRBJ2-7; 9 nucleotides agree with TRBD2. Germline V gene sequence: CDR1 SGHDN, CDR2 FVKESK. After removal of 1 base from V and 2 bases from J, the junction contained 9 bases not matched to a gene. The CDR3 has 17 amino acids. For the CDR3, the DNA is TGTGCCAGCAGCCAAGGGGTTTTGCGGGGGGGAACCTACGAGCAGTACTTC. Amino acid sequence: CASSQGVLRGGTYEQYF.